Listed below are T cell receptor beta chains from one sample, sequenced in a study of blood T cell repertoires in COVID-19. Sequenced by immunoSEQ multiplex PCR; TCRdb stores in-frame clones only, minus some. The data show about 55,000 clones, 86% seen once. The specimen sequenced was peripheral blood. Every receptor here comes from an elderly woman with acute or convalescent COVID-19. The CDR3 runs from the conserved cysteine through the conserved F or W. A D gene is named only where the DNA matches it firmly. A clone size is listed for some rows: how often the clone was seen (once, few, many), or a class if it is expanded.

abundance: -; d_gene: -; v_gene: TRBV2; j_gene: TRBJ2-3; CDR3aa: CASSQRYGGTDTQYF; CDR3nt: TGTGCCAGCAGCCAAAGATACGGGGGTACAGATACGCAGTATTTT
abundance: -; d_gene: -; v_gene: TRBV6-5; j_gene: TRBJ1-4; CDR3aa: CASTPGFGNEKLFF; CDR3nt: TGTGCCAGCACTCCGGGTTTCGGTAATGAAAAACTGTTTTTT
abundance: -; d_gene: TRBD2; v_gene: TRBV6-1; j_gene: TRBJ2-3; CDR3aa: CASSAISGRGTDTQYF; CDR3nt: TGTGCCAGCAGTGCTATTAGCGGGAGAGGCACAGATACGCAGTATTTT
abundance: -; d_gene: TRBD2; v_gene: TRBV9; j_gene: TRBJ2-1; CDR3aa: CASSISSSGSSYNEQFF; CDR3nt: TGTGCCAGCAGCATCTCGTCTAGCGGGAGCTCCTACAATGAGCAGTTCTTC
abundance: -; d_gene: -; v_gene: TRBV27; j_gene: TRBJ1-1; CDR3aa: CASSFGQGKTEAFF; CDR3nt: TGTGCCAGCAGTTTTGGGCAGGGAAAGACTGAAGCTTTCTTT
abundance: -; d_gene: TRBD2; v_gene: TRBV3-1/TRBV3-2; j_gene: TRBJ2-1; CDR3aa: CASSQDYGGGPSYNEQFF; CDR3nt: TGTGCCAGCAGCCAAGATTATGGCGGGGGGCCCTCGTACAATGAGCAGTTCTTC
abundance: -; d_gene: TRBD1; v_gene: TRBV6-2/TRBV6-3; j_gene: TRBJ1-2; CDR3aa: CASSDVGTGHYGYTF; CDR3nt: TGTGCCAGCAGTGACGTTGGGACAGGGCACTATGGCTACACCTTC
abundance: -; d_gene: -; v_gene: TRBV7-2; j_gene: TRBJ1-6; CDR3aa: CASSRRAGGISPLHF; CDR3nt: TGTGCCAGCAGCCGGAGGGCAGGTGGAATTTCACCCCTCCACTTT
abundance: few; d_gene: -; v_gene: TRBV19; j_gene: TRBJ1-1; CDR3aa: CASSIGGVGEAFF; CDR3nt: TGTGCCAGTAGTATCGGAGGGGTAGGTGAAGCTTTCTTT
abundance: -; d_gene: -; v_gene: TRBV7-2; j_gene: TRBJ1-2; CDR3aa: CASSLQPAGLYGYTF; CDR3nt: TGTGCCAGCAGCTTACAACCAGCGGGCCTCTATGGCTACACCTTC
abundance: -; d_gene: -; v_gene: TRBV2; j_gene: TRBJ1-5; CDR3aa: CASSEPAGLSNQPQHF; CDR3nt: TGTGCCAGCAGTGAACCGGCGGGACTTAGCAATCAGCCCCAGCATTTT
abundance: -; d_gene: -; v_gene: TRBV10-3; j_gene: TRBJ1-1; CDR3aa: CAISAKPGTLIQTEAFF; CDR3nt: TGTGCCATCAGTGCCAAACCCGGGACACTAATACAAACTGAAGCTTTCTTT
abundance: -; d_gene: TRBD2; v_gene: TRBV7-2; j_gene: TRBJ2-1; CDR3aa: CASSPPSGTSVYNEQFF; CDR3nt: TGTGCCAGCAGCCCCCCCTCCGGGACTAGCGTTTACAATGAGCAGTTCTTC
abundance: -; d_gene: TRBD2; v_gene: TRBV10-2; j_gene: TRBJ2-5; CDR3aa: CASMSSGPSPPYF; CDR3nt: TGCGCCAGCATGTCTAGCGGGCCGTCCCCGCCATACTTC
abundance: -; d_gene: -; v_gene: TRBV18; j_gene: TRBJ2-5; CDR3aa: CASSQGRGETQYF; CDR3nt: TGTGCCAGCTCACAAGGTAGAGGAGAGACCCAGTACTTC
abundance: -; d_gene: -; v_gene: TRBV7-8; j_gene: TRBJ1-5; CDR3aa: CASSLGYRRNQPQHF; CDR3nt: TGTGCCAGCAGCCTAGGCTACAGACGCAATCAGCCCCAGCATTTT
abundance: -; d_gene: TRBD2; v_gene: TRBV28; j_gene: TRBJ2-5; CDR3aa: CASSFATSGGARETQYF; CDR3nt: TGTGCCAGCAGTTTCGCGACTAGCGGGGGGGCACGGGAGACCCAGTACTTC
abundance: -; d_gene: -; v_gene: TRBV5-4; j_gene: TRBJ1-2; CDR3aa: CASSLSGAYGYTF; CDR3nt: TGTGCCAGCAGCTTGAGCGGAGCCTATGGCTACACCTTC
abundance: few; d_gene: TRBD1; v_gene: TRBV3-1/TRBV3-2; j_gene: TRBJ1-1; CDR3aa: CASSRTGEAFF; CDR3nt: TGTGCCAGCAGCCGGACAGGCGAAGCTTTCTTT
abundance: -; d_gene: -; v_gene: TRBV11-3; j_gene: TRBJ1-1; CDR3aa: CASSLVGGSTEAFF; CDR3nt: TGTGCCAGCAGCTTAGTAGGGGGTAGCACTGAAGCTTTCTTT
abundance: -; d_gene: -; v_gene: TRBV6-6; j_gene: TRBJ2-2; CDR3aa: CASSHRDMNTGELFF; CDR3nt: TGTGCCAGCAGCCACCGGGACATGAACACCGGGGAGCTGTTTTTT
abundance: -; d_gene: -; v_gene: TRBV30; j_gene: TRBJ1-6; CDR3aa: CAWNGGVQLSPLHF; CDR3nt: TGTGCCTGGAACGGTGGAGTCCAACTTTCACCCCTCCACTTT
abundance: -; d_gene: -; v_gene: TRBV15; j_gene: TRBJ2-2; CDR3aa: CATSRDSSAGELFF; CDR3nt: TGTGCCACCAGCAGAGATTCCAGCGCCGGGGAGCTGTTTTTT
abundance: -; d_gene: -; v_gene: TRBV2; j_gene: TRBJ1-2; CDR3aa: CASRAQGPLGYTF; CDR3nt: TGTGCCAGCAGGGCTCAGGGGCCTTTAGGCTACACCTTC
abundance: -; d_gene: -; v_gene: TRBV7-9; j_gene: TRBJ2-2; CDR3aa: CASSPEGRGTGELFF; CDR3nt: TGTGCCAGCAGCCCAGAAGGTCGGGGCACCGGGGAGCTGTTTTTT
abundance: -; d_gene: TRBD1; v_gene: TRBV7-3; j_gene: TRBJ1-6; CDR3aa: CASSYRTGGNSPLHF; CDR3nt: TGTGCCAGCAGCTACCGGACAGGGGGCAATTCACCCCTCCACTTT
abundance: -; d_gene: TRBD2; v_gene: TRBV19; j_gene: TRBJ2-3; CDR3aa: CASSVGTSGGAGTQYF; CDR3nt: TGTGCCAGTAGTGTTGGGACTAGCGGGGGGGCAGGTACGCAGTATTTT
abundance: -; d_gene: -; v_gene: TRBV11-1; j_gene: TRBJ1-2; CDR3aa: CASSPRAGYGYTF; CDR3nt: TGTGCCAGCAGCCCCAGGGCAGGCTATGGCTACACCTTC
abundance: -; d_gene: TRBD1; v_gene: TRBV2; j_gene: TRBJ1-6; CDR3aa: CASTRDSYNSPLHF; CDR3nt: TGTGCCAGCACCCGGGACAGCTATAATTCACCCCTCCACTTT
abundance: -; d_gene: TRBD1; v_gene: TRBV7-3; j_gene: TRBJ2-1; CDR3aa: CASSLGTGALSEQFF; CDR3nt: TGTGCCAGCAGCTTAGGGACAGGGGCCTTGAGTGAGCAGTTCTTC
abundance: -; d_gene: TRBD2; v_gene: TRBV27; j_gene: TRBJ2-1; CDR3aa: CASSWGAGSSYNEQFF; CDR3nt: TGTGCCAGCAGTTGGGGAGCGGGGAGTTCCTACAATGAGCAGTTCTTC
abundance: -; d_gene: TRBD2; v_gene: TRBV7-3; j_gene: TRBJ2-4; CDR3aa: CASSPGGGIQYF; CDR3nt: TGTGCCAGCAGCCCGGGAGGAGGTATTCAGTACTTC
abundance: -; d_gene: -; v_gene: TRBV5-1; j_gene: TRBJ2-5; CDR3aa: CASSLGASQETQYF; CDR3nt: TGCGCCAGCAGCTTGGGGGCTTCGCAAGAGACCCAGTACTTC
abundance: -; d_gene: TRBD1; v_gene: TRBV5-1; j_gene: TRBJ1-3; CDR3aa: CASSAGQGKSGNTIYF; CDR3nt: TGCGCCAGCAGCGCGGGACAGGGCAAATCTGGAAACACCATATATTTT
abundance: -; d_gene: -; v_gene: TRBV3-1/TRBV3-2; j_gene: TRBJ1-2; CDR3aa: CASSQATIYGYTF; CDR3nt: TGTGCCAGCAGCCAAGCAACAATCTATGGCTACACCTTC
abundance: -; d_gene: TRBD1; v_gene: TRBV2; j_gene: TRBJ1-5; CDR3aa: CASKTGGEQPQHF; CDR3nt: TGTGCCAGCAAGACAGGGGGCGAGCAGCCCCAGCATTTT
abundance: -; d_gene: -; v_gene: TRBV15; j_gene: TRBJ2-3; CDR3aa: CATPREYGTDTQYF; CDR3nt: TGTGCCACCCCCCGGGAGTATGGCACAGATACGCAGTATTTT
abundance: -; d_gene: -; v_gene: TRBV11-2; j_gene: TRBJ2-1; CDR3aa: CASSLDGLSSYNEQFF; CDR3nt: TGTGCCAGCAGCTTAGATGGGCTGAGCTCCTACAATGAGCAGTTCTTC
abundance: -; d_gene: TRBD2; v_gene: TRBV7-9; j_gene: TRBJ2-3; CDR3aa: CASSSPSGGYTDTQYF; CDR3nt: TGTGCCAGCAGCTCTCCGAGCGGGGGCTACACAGATACGCAGTATTTT
abundance: -; d_gene: -; v_gene: TRBV3-1/TRBV3-2; j_gene: TRBJ1-1; CDR3aa: CASSGYGEGTEAFF; CDR3nt: TGTGCCAGCAGTGGGTATGGCGAGGGCACTGAAGCTTTCTTT
abundance: -; d_gene: -; v_gene: TRBV3-1/TRBV3-2; j_gene: TRBJ1-2; CDR3aa: CASSQDAGGKVYGYTF; CDR3nt: TGTGCCAGCAGCCAAGATGCGGGGGGGAAGGTCTATGGCTACACCTTC
abundance: once; d_gene: TRBD2; v_gene: TRBV29-1; j_gene: TRBJ2-3; CDR3aa: CSVEDSSGMGYF; CDR3nt: TGCAGCGTTGAAGATTCTAGCGGCATGGGGTATTTT
abundance: -; d_gene: TRBD2; v_gene: TRBV30; j_gene: TRBJ2-3; CDR3aa: CALIRGGFTDTQYF; CDR3nt: TGTGCCCTTATACGGGGGGGTTTCACAGATACGCAGTATTTT
abundance: -; d_gene: -; v_gene: TRBV27; j_gene: TRBJ2-7; CDR3aa: CASSIGGRYEQYF; CDR3nt: TGTGCCAGCAGTATTGGCGGCCGCTACGAGCAGTACTTC
abundance: -; d_gene: -; v_gene: TRBV5-1; j_gene: TRBJ1-5; CDR3aa: CASSLDGGQPQHF; CDR3nt: TGCGCCAGCAGCTTGGACGGGGGACAGCCCCAGCATTTT
abundance: once; d_gene: TRBD1; v_gene: TRBV29-1; j_gene: TRBJ2-2; CDR3aa: CSALGQGAAGELFF; CDR3nt: TGCAGCGCACTGGGACAGGGGGCCGCCGGGGAGCTGTTTTTT
abundance: -; d_gene: -; v_gene: TRBV6-6; j_gene: TRBJ1-5; CDR3aa: CASSYERAQPQHF; CDR3nt: TGTGCCAGCAGTTACGAGAGGGCTCAGCCCCAGCATTTT
abundance: -; d_gene: -; v_gene: TRBV5-8; j_gene: TRBJ1-1; CDR3aa: CASSLPGAWYTEAFF; CDR3nt: TGTGCCAGCAGTCTCCCGGGTGCGTGGTACACTGAAGCTTTCTTT
abundance: -; d_gene: -; v_gene: TRBV2; j_gene: TRBJ1-2; CDR3aa: CASSGGGFYGYTF; CDR3nt: TGTGCCAGCAGTGGAGGGGGTTTCTATGGCTACACCTTC
abundance: -; d_gene: TRBD1; v_gene: TRBV28; j_gene: TRBJ1-5; CDR3aa: CASSPHRGHQPQHF; CDR3nt: TGTGCCAGCAGTCCACACAGGGGGCATCAGCCCCAGCATTTT
abundance: -; d_gene: TRBD1; v_gene: TRBV6-5; j_gene: TRBJ2-1; CDR3aa: CASRTGTGNYNEQFF; CDR3nt: TGTGCCAGCAGAACCGGGACAGGGAACTACAATGAGCAGTTCTTC
abundance: -; d_gene: -; v_gene: TRBV18; j_gene: TRBJ1-5; CDR3aa: CASSTPTGGGAVNQPQHF; CDR3nt: TGTGCCAGCTCAACACCGACCGGGGGGGGCGCGGTGAATCAGCCCCAGCATTTT
abundance: -; d_gene: TRBD1; v_gene: TRBV5-4; j_gene: TRBJ2-3; CDR3aa: CASSLAGVGGVDTQYF; CDR3nt: TGTGCCAGCAGCTTGGCCGGGGTAGGGGGCGTAGATACGCAGTATTTT
abundance: -; d_gene: TRBD1; v_gene: TRBV5-6; j_gene: TRBJ1-1; CDR3aa: CASSLGQGGLEAFF; CDR3nt: TGTGCCAGCAGCCTCGGACAGGGGGGGCTTGAAGCTTTCTTT
abundance: -; d_gene: -; v_gene: TRBV6-2/TRBV6-3; j_gene: TRBJ1-6; CDR3aa: CASSSLTDNNSPLHF; CDR3nt: TGTGCCAGCAGTTCCCTGACAGATAATAATTCACCCCTCCACTTT